A selection of T cell receptor beta chains follows, all from one sample in a study of shared T cell receptors in the human thymus. Sequencing used immunoSEQ multiplex PCR; TCRdb keeps in-frame clones, though not all of them. The repertoire holds more than 300,000 clones, with approximately 95% as singletons. What was sequenced was thymocytes. These receptors all come from a human donor. CDR3s include the opening cysteine and the closing phenylalanine or tryptophan. The order of the fields is D gene, clone size, V gene, J gene, CDR3 DNA, CDR3 protein. D genes are given only for firm matches. A row's size may be missing; if present it is once, few, many or a size class.

>TRBD2|.|TRBV6-5|TRBJ2-1
TGTGCCAGCAGTTACGAGTCGGGAGCGGGGAATGAGCAGTTCTTC
CASSYESGAGNEQFF
>TRBD1|.|TRBV28|TRBJ1-5
TGTGCCAGCAGTTTAGGTACGGACAGGGGACCGATTCGCAATCAGCCCCAGCATTTT
CASSLGTDRGPIRNQPQHF
>.|.|TRBV19|TRBJ1-1
TGTGCCAGTAGTATAATCGAAGGGGCTTGGACTGAAGCTTTCTTT
CASSIIEGAWTEAFF
>TRBD2|.|TRBV28|TRBJ2-3
TGTGCCAGCAGTTTATCGGGACTAGCGGGAGCTTCAGATACGCAGTATTTT
CASSLSGLAGASDTQYF
>.|.|TRBV6-5|TRBJ2-6
TGTGCCAGCAGTTACTCGAATTGCTCTGGGGCCAACGTCCTGACTTTC
CASSYSNCSGANVLTF
>TRBD1|.|TRBV10-1|TRBJ1-2
TGCGCCAGCAGTTTACCGGGACAGGTGGACTATGGCTACACCTTC
CASSLPGQVDYGYTF
>TRBD2|once|TRBV7-2|TRBJ2-7
TGTGCCAGCAGCTTAAGGGACTCCGGGGGGGAGGGCCCCTCATGGCAGTACTTC
CASSLRDSGGEGPSWQYF
>TRBD2|once|TRBV18|TRBJ2-7
TGTGCCAGCTCACCAAAGGGACTAGCGGAACTTTACGAGCAGTACTTC
CASSPKGLAELYEQYF
>.|once|TRBV7-8|TRBJ2-7
TGTGCCAGCAGCTCCCTGATTTTGGTGCTAGGAGGGGCGAGTGAGCAGTACTTC
CASSSLILVLGGASEQYF
>.|.|TRBV9|TRBJ1-3
TGTGCCAGCAGCGTAGGCCCCAGAGTAGGGGACGTAGTCTCTGGAAACACCATATATTTT
CASSVGPRVGDVVSGNTIYF
>.|once|TRBV2|TRBJ2-7
TGTGCCAGCAGTGAAGGGCTAGATGACGAGCAGTACTTC
CASSEGLDDEQYF
>.|.|TRBV6-5|TRBJ2-5
TGTGCCAGCAGTACTAAGGGCCGACGCCAAGAGACCCAGTACTTC
CASSTKGRRQETQYF
>.|.|TRBV15|TRBJ2-2
TGTGCCACCAGCACTACAGGGCCACTAAACACCGGGGAGCTGTTTTTT
CATSTTGPLNTGELFF
>.|.|TRBV7-3|TRBJ2-3
TGTGCCAGCAGCCCCACCCCAGTTTCCTGGGGAACAGATACGCAGTATTTT
CASSPTPVSWGTDTQYF
>.|.|TRBV19|TRBJ2-1
TGTGCCAGCGTTACAGGGAAAGCGTCCTACAATGAGCAGTTCTTC
CASVTGKASYNEQFF
>.|.|TRBV14|TRBJ2-2
TGTGCCAGCAGCCAAGATTGGACAGCCCCGAACACCGGGGAGCTGTTTTTT
CASSQDWTAPNTGELFF
>.|.|TRBV9|TRBJ1-2
TGTGCCAGCAGCGTAGCCCGGCAGGCGCGTGGCTACACCTTC
CASSVARQARGYTF
>TRBD2|.|TRBV4-1|TRBJ2-2
TGCGCCAGCAGCCGGGCTAGCGGGAAGAACACCGGGGAGCTGTTTTTT
CASSRASGKNTGELFF
>TRBD1|.|TRBV27|TRBJ2-4
TGTGCCAGCAAACGGAGGACAGGGGTCCTCCAAAACATTCAGTACTTC
CASKRRTGVLQNIQYF
>.|.|TRBV5-1|TRBJ1-2
TGCGCCAGCAGAGGGCGTAGGCTCTATGGCTACACCTTC
CASRGRRLYGYTF
>.|.|TRBV5-1|TRBJ1-1
TGCGCCAGCAGCTTGGCCCAGAGCATGAACACTGAAGCTTTCTTT
CASSLAQSMNTEAFF
>.|.|TRBV28|TRBJ1-2
TGTGCCAGCAGCGTCAGGGGCTCCGGAGGGTTGTATGGCTACACCTTC
CASSVRGSGGLYGYTF
>.|.|TRBV14|TRBJ1-2
TGTGCCAGCAGCCCCCACGGGGGGGGGCCCCTAGATGGCTACACCTTC
CASSPHGGGPLDGYTF
>.|.|TRBV27|TRBJ2-5
TGTGCCAGCAGTCAAAACCTCACGCCGATGGAGACCCAGTACTTC
CASSQNLTPMETQYF
>TRBD2|.|TRBV29-1|TRBJ2-1
TGCAGCGTTGAAGATCTTAGCACTAGCGGACTCAATGAGCAGTTCTTC
CSVEDLSTSGLNEQFF
>TRBD2|.|TRBV5-5|TRBJ2-5
TGTGCCAGCAGCCGCTGGGGGACTAGCTTAAAGACCCAGTACTTC
CASSRWGTSLKTQYF